A single sample gave rise to the 8 T cell receptor beta chains below, sequenced in a study of T cells in Graves' hyperthyroidism and ophthalmopathy (dated by TCRdb to 2018 to 2020). The library was generated by multiplex PCR. Sequencing took place on an Illumina HiSeq 2000. The TCR beta CDR3 regions were amplified from the RNA transcripts. For the first round of RT-PCR on the TCR CDR3, the HTBI primer set was used together with the Qiagen OneStep RT-PCR kit. In TCRdb, the public reads were trimmed at Q25 with fastp and aligned with MiXCR, with productive beta chains retained. Records with the same CDR3 protein are collapsed into one entry carrying the most frequent genes and DNA. The table for this sample lists about 700,000 distinct CDR3 sequences; less than 15% of them were counted only once. The ten largest clones add up to 10% of the sample. Input material: blood. The origin of the receptors is a woman aged 18-35 years with Graves' hyperthyroidism.

Details on this clonotype: Possible read error: a much larger clone is one base away. The chain recombines TRBV14 with TRBJ2-7, with 9 bases that match TRBD1. This CDR3 is built from 14 residues. V was pared by 5 bases and J by 3 bases, with 5 bases of the junction left unmatched. Looked up from germline, CDR1 is SGHDN and CDR2 is FVKESK. CDR3: CASSDRDRDYEQYF. In nucleotides, the CDR3 is TGTGCCAGCAGCGACCGGGACAGGGACTACGAGCAGTACTTC. Combining the CDR3 with reference TRBV14 and TRBJ2-7 gives the whole variable domain EAGVTQFPSHSVIEKGQTVTLRCDPISGHDNLYWYRRVMGKEIKFLLHFVKESKQDESGMPNNRFLAERTGGTYSTLKVQPAELEDSGVYFCASSDRDRDYEQYFGPGTRLTVT.

This clonotype was observed at least ten times. V gene TRBV11-3 combines with J gene TRBJ1-1; the D gene is possibly TRBD1 (6 bases). CDR1 and CDR2 from the germline V gene are SGHNT and YENEEA. V shed 5 bases and J shed 4 bases, with 14 bases lying between them. This CDR3 is 14 amino acids long. CDR3 region: CASSKRQDGTEAFF. The CDR3 nucleotides read TGTGCCAGCAGCAAACGACAGGATGGCACTGAAGCTTTCTTT. The variable domain in full, completed from reference TRBV11-3 and TRBJ1-1, reads EAGVVQSPRYKIIEKKQPVAFWCNPISGHNTLYWYLQNLGQGPELLIRYENEEAVDDSQLPKDRFSAERLKGVDSTLKIQPAELGDSAVYLCASSKRQDGTEAFFGQGTRLTVV.

V is TRBV19 and J is TRBJ2-1; D tentatively fits TRBD1 or TRBD2 (5 bases each). Between the trimmed V and J ends, which lost 3 bases and 2 bases, there was a span of 8 bases. The germline V gene has CDR1 LNHDA and CDR2 SQIVND (reference sequence). The CDR3 totals 14 residues. CDR3 protein: CASSIREPYNEQFF. The CDR3 DNA sequence: TGTGCCAGTAGTATCAGGGAGCCCTACAATGAGCAGTTCTTC.

At least ten counts were recorded for this clonotype. The chain is built from TRBV11-2 and TRBJ1-2; no firm D call. Germline V gene lookup returns CDR1 SGHAT and CDR2 FQNNGV. The CDR3 is 15 residues long. The V and J ends lost 0 bases and 0 bases respectively, with 8 bases between them. This chain's CDR3 is CASSLDLAANYGYTF. Here the CDR3 DNA reads TGTGCCAGCAGCTTAGACCTCGCAGCTAACTATGGCTACACCTTC.

This clonotype appeared a few times. The chain uses TRBV2 and TRBJ2-3; the D gene could be TRBD1 or TRBD2 (5 bases each). Germline V lookup: CDR1 SNHLY, CDR2 FYNNEI. The CDR3 runs 13 residues. V was cut by 0 bases and J by 6 bases, with 7 bases left in between. CDR3 sequence: CASSEAWGDTQYF. CDR3 nucleotides: TGTGCCAGCAGTGAAGCTTGGGGGGATACGCAGTATTTT.

In its sample, this clonotype was seen a few times. The V gene is TRBV4-1, the J gene TRBJ2-1; D is tentatively TRBD1 or TRBD2 (5 bases each). This CDR3 has 17 amino acids. V was clipped by 5 bases and J by 5 bases, with 22 bases between them. Germline CDR1 MGHRA, CDR2 YSYEKL. The CDR3 spells CASSSRDQTLANNEQFF. The CDR3 DNA follows: TGCGCCAGCAGCTCCCGGGACCAAACTCTTGCCAACAATGAGCAGTTCTTC.

Ten or more counts support this clonotype. The J gene is TRBJ2-1, the V gene TRBV7-9; possible D gene TRBD1, 5 bases. The CDR3 covers 18 residues. Germline V gives CDR1 SEHNR, CDR2 FQNEAQ (reference sequence). Trimming shortened V by 1 base and J by 2 bases, and 18 bases separated the two germline ends. DNA for the CDR3: TGTGCCAGCAGCTTAGGGTTTAGGGGAAGTCTGACCTACAATGAGCAGTTCTTC. It codes for CASSLGFRGSLTYNEQFF.

The chain has TRBV12-3 or TRBV12-4 and TRBJ2-3, with 7 positions matching TRBD1. The CDR3 is made up of 13 amino acids. V shed 6 bases and J 4 bases; nucleotides not matched to a gene: 4. The CDR3 spells CASRRGGADTQYF. As DNA, the CDR3 is TGTGCCAGCAGGAGAGGGGGCGCAGATACGCAGTATTTT.